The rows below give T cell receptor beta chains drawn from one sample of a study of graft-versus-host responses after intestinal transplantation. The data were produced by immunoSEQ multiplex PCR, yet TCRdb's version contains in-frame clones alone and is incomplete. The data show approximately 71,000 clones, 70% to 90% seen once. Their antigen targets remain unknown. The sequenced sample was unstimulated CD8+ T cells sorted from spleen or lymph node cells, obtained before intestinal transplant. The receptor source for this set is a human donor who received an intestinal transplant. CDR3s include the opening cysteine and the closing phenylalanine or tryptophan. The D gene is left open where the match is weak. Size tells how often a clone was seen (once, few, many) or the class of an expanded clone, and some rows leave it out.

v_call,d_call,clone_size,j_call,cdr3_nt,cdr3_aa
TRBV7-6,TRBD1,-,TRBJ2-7,TGTGCCAGCAGCCCGGGGACAGGGGGCCTCGACGAGCAGTACTTC,CASSPGTGGLDEQYF
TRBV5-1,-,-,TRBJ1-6,TGCGCCAGCAGCTTCAGGTTTTCCGTAGGTGATTCACCCCTCCACTTT,CASSFRFSVGDSPLHF
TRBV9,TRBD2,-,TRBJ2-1,TGTGCCAGCAGCCGGACTAGCGGGTACAATGAGCAGTTCTTC,CASSRTSGYNEQFF
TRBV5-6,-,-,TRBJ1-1,TGTGCCAGCAGCTTGGGGCAGGGGTTTTTCACTGAAGCTTTCTTT,CASSLGQGFFTEAFF
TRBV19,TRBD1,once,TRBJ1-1,TGTGCCAGTAGTCTCCAACAGGGGGACGCTTTCTTT,CASSLQQGDAFF
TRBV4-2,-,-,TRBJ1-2,TGTGCCAGCAGCCAAGGAACAAAGGGGTATGGCTACACCTTC,CASSQGTKGYGYTF
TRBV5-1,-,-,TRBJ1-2,TGCGCCAGCAGCTTGGCCGACAGGATTGATGGCTACACCTTC,CASSLADRIDGYTF
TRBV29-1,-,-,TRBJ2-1,TGCAGCGTTTTGGGCGGGTCCTACAATGAGCAGTTCTTC,CSVLGGSYNEQFF
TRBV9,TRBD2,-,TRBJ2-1,TGTGCCAGCAGCGTAGTAGCGGGAAATGAGCAGTTCTTC,CASSVVAGNEQFF
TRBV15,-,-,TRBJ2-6,TGTGCCACCAGCAGACCGACACCTTCTGGGGCCAACGTCCTGACTTTC,CATSRPTPSGANVLTF
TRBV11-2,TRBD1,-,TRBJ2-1,TGTGCCAGCAGCTTACTGACAGGGGGCGGGAATGAGCAGTTCTTC,CASSLLTGGGNEQFF
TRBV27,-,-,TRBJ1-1,TGTGCCAGCAGTTTTGGGGCAAGGAACACTGAAGCTTTCTTT,CASSFGARNTEAFF
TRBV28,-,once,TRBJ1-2,TGTGCCAGCAGTTTATATATCCTTTATCGCGGTAACTATGGCTACACCTTC,CASSLYILYRGNYGYTF
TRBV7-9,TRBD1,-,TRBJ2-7,TGTGCCAGCAGCCCAAGACAGGGCTACGAGCAGTACTTC,CASSPRQGYEQYF
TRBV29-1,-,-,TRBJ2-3,TGCAGCGTTGTACCCGGGAACACAGATACGCAGTATTTT,CSVVPGNTDTQYF
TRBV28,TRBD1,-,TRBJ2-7,TGTGCCAGCAGTTCCCGCCGTCCGGGACAGGTGTACTACGAGCAGTACTTC,CASSSRRPGQVYYEQYF
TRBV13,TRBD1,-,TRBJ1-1,TGTGCCAGCAGCTTATGGACAGGGGAAATGAACACTGAAGCTTTCTTT,CASSLWTGEMNTEAFF
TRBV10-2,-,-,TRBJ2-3,TGCGCCAGCAGTGATCTAGCTGCGGCCCCAGATACGCAGTATTTT,CASSDLAAAPDTQYF
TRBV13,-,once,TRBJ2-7,TGTGCCAGCAGCCCGACTCCATCCTACGAGCAGTACTTC,CASSPTPSYEQYF
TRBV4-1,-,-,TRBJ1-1,TGCGCCAGCAGCCAAGATCAGGGGCAGGAAGCTTTCTTT,CASSQDQGQEAFF
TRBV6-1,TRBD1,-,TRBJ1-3,TGTGCCAGCAGTGAAGCGGGACAGGGGGCTGACACCATATATTTT,CASSEAGQGADTIYF
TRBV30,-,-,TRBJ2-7,TGTGCCTGGAGTGGGACTACCTACGAGCAGTACTTC,CAWSGTTYEQYF
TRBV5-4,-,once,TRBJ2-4,TGTGCCAGCAGTCCCTCGGAGGCCAAAAACATTCAGTACTTC,CASSPSEAKNIQYF
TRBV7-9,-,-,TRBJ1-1,TGTGCCAGCAGTCAAGACGGGATGTCGGAACCTTTCTTT,CASSQDGMSEPFF
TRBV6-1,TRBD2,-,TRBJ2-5,TGTGCCAGCAGTGAAGTCGGTCTAGCGGGAGGGCCGTACCAAGAGACCCAGTACTTC,CASSEVGLAGGPYQETQYF
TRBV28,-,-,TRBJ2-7,TGTGCCAGCAGCTCGGAGCGGTCCTACGAGCAGTACTTC,CASSSERSYEQYF
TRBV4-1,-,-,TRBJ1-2,TGCGCCAGCAGCCAAAGAGACGTGGTGGGGGGAATCTATGGCTACACCTTC,CASSQRDVVGGIYGYTF
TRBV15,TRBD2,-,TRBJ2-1,TGTGCCACCAGCAGAGTCCCTCGATGGCGGGTAGCGGGACGGGGGTACAATGAGCAGTTCTTC,CATSRVPRWRVAGRGYNEQFF
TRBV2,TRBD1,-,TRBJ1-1,TGTGCCAGCAGCGAGGGACAGAGGGGGACTGAAGCTTTCTTT,CASSEGQRGTEAFF
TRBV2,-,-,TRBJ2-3,TGTGCCAGCAGTGAAATGCGTCGACAGAGCGCAGATACGCAGTATTTT,CASSEMRRQSADTQYF
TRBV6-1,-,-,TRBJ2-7,TGTGCCAGCAGTGAAGGAGATTTCCACGAGCAGTACTTC,CASSEGDFHEQYF
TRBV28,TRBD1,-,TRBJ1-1,TGTGCCAGCTATGACAGGGATACGAACACTGAAGCTTTCTTT,CASYDRDTNTEAFF
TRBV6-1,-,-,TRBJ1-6,TGTGCCAGCAGTGAACCGAGCTCCTATAATTCACCCCTCCACTTT,CASSEPSSYNSPLHF
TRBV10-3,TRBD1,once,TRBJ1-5,TGTGCCATCAGTGAGAATTGGGACAGGCCTAATCAGCCCCAGCATTTT,CAISENWDRPNQPQHF
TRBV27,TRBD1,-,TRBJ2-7,TGTGCCAGCAGCGACAGGGCCTACGAGCAGTACTTC,CASSDRAYEQYF
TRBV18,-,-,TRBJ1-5,TGTGCCAGCTCAGGGGACGGGAGGAATCAGCCCCAGCATTTT,CASSGDGRNQPQHF
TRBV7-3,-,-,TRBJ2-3,TGTGCCAGCAGCTCTGCGGGGACCTTGTCAAGGGATACGCAGTATTTT,CASSSAGTLSRDTQYF
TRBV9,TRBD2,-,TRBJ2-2,TGTGCCAGCAGCCCCCTCCGAGCGGGGGTGGGAGGCGGGGAGCTGTTTTTT,CASSPLRAGVGGGELFF
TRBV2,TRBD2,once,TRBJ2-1,TGTGCCAGCGAAGATACTAGCGGGAGCAATGAGCAGTTCTTC,CASEDTSGSNEQFF
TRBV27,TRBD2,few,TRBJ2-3,TGTGCCAGCAGTTTATCGCGGACTAGCGTCTACACAGATACGCAGTATTTT,CASSLSRTSVYTDTQYF
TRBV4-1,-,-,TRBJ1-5,TGCGCCAGCAGCCTATCTACAGATAGCAATCAGCCCCAGCATTTT,CASSLSTDSNQPQHF
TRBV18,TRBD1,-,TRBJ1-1,TGTGCCAGCTCACCGGCCAGGGGGCGGACTGAAGCTTTCTTT,CASSPARGRTEAFF
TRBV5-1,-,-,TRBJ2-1,TGCGCCAGCAGCTTCATAGCGAATGAGCAGTTCTTC,CASSFIANEQFF
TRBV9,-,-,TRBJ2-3,TGTGCCAGCAGCCGGGCAGGGGGCACAGATACGCAGTATTTT,CASSRAGGTDTQYF
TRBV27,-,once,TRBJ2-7,TGTGCCAGCAGTCCCGGGACAAGAGGCTACGAGCAGTACTTC,CASSPGTRGYEQYF
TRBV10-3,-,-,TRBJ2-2,TGTGCCATCAGTGGATTAGGGGGGGCGCCGGGCACCGGGGAGCTGTTTTTT,CAISGLGGAPGTGELFF
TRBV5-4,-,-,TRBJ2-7,TGTGCCAGCAGCTTGGGGGGGGAGTCCTACGAGCAGTACTTC,CASSLGGESYEQYF
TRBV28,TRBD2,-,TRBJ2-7,TGTGCCAGCAGTTTCATATCCCTAGCGGGAGTGTACGAGCAGTACTTC,CASSFISLAGVYEQYF
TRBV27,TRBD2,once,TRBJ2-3,TGTGCCAGCAGTTTATCCCCAGCGGGGGCACTCACACTAAGCACAGATACGCAGTATTTT,CASSLSPAGALTLSTDTQYF